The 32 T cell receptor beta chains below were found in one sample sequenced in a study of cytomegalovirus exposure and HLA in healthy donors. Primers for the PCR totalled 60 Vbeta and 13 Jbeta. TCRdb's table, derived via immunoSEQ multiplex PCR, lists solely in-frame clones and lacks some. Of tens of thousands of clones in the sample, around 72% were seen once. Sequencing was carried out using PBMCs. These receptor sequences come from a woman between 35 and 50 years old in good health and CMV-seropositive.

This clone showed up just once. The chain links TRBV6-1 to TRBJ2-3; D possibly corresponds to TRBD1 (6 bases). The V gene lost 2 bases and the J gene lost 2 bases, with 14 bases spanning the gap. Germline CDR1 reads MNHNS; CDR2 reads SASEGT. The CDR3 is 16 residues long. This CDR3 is CASSENRAVNTDTQYF. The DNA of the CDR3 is TGTGCCAGCAGTGAAAACAGGGCGGTGAACACAGATACGCAGTATTTT.

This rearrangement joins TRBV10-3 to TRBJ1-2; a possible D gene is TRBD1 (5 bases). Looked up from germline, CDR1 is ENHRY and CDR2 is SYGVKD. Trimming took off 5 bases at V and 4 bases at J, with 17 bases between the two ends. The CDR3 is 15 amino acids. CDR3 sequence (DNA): TGTGCCATCAGTCGGGGGAGAGAGGAGACCTATGGCTACACCTTC. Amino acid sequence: CAISRGREETYGYTF.

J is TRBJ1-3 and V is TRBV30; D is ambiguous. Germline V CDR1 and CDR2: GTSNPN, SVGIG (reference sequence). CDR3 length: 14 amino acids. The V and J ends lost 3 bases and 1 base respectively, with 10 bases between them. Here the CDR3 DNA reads TGTGCCTGGAGACCAGCGGGGTCTGGAAACACCATATATTTT. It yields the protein CAWRPAGSGNTIYF.

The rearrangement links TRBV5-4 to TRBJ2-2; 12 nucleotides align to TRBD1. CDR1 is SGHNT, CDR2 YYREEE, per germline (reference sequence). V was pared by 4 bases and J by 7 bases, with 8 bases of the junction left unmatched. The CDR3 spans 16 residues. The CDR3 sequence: CASSPGQGAQGGELFF. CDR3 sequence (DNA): TGTGCCAGCAGCCCGGGACAGGGGGCACAGGGCGGGGAGCTGTTTTTT.

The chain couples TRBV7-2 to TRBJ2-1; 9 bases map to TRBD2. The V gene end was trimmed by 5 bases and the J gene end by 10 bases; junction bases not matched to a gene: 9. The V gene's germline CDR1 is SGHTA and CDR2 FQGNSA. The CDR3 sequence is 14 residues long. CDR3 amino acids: CASSGTSSVREQFF. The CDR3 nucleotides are TGTGCCAGCAGCGGGACTAGCTCCGTAAGGGAGCAGTTCTTC. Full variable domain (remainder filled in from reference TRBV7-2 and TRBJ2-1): GAGVSQSPSNKVTEKGKDVELRCDPISGHTALYWYRQSLGQGLEFLIYFQGNSAPDKSGLPSDRFSAERTGGSVSTLTIQRTQQEDSAVYLCASSGTSSVREQFFGPGTRLTVL.

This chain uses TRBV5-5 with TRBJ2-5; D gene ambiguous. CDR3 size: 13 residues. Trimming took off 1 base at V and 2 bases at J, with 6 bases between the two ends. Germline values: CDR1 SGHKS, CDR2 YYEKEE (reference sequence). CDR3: CASSLLRQETQYF. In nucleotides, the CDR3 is TGTGCCAGCAGCTTGTTGCGGCAAGAGACCCAGTACTTC.

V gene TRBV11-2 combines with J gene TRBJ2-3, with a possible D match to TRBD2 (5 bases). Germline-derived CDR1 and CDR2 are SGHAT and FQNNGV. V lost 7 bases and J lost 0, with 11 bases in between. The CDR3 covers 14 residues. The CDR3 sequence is CASTRLTSTDTQYF. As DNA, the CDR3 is TGTGCCAGCACCAGACTAACAAGCACAGATACGCAGTATTTT.

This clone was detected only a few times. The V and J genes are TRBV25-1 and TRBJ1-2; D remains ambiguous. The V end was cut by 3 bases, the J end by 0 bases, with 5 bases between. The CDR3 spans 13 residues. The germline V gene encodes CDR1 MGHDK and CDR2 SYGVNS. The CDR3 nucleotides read TGTGCCAGCAGTGAGTCAGCTAACTATGGCTACACCTTC. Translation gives CASSESANYGYTF.

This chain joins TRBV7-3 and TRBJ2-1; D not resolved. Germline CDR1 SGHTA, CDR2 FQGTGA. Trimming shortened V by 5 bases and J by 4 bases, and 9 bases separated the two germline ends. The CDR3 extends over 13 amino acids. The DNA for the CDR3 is TGTGCCAGCAGCCCGCCCGGGTACAATGAGCAGTTCTTC. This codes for CASSPPGYNEQFF. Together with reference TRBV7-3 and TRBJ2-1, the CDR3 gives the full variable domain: GAGVSQTPSNKVTEKGKYVELRCDPISGHTALYWYRQSLGQGPEFLIYFQGTGAADDSGLPNDRFFAVRPEGSVSTLKIQRTERGDSAVYLCASSPPGYNEQFFGPGTRLTVL.

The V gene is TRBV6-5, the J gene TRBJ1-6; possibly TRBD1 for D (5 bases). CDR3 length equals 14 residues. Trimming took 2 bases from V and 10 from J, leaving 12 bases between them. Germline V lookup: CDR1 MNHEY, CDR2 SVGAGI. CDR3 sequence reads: CASSYEGAASPLHF. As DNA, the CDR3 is TGTGCCAGCAGTTACGAAGGGGCGGCCTCACCCCTCCACTTT.

CDR3 region: CASSNAGTSNEQFF. For the CDR3, the DNA is TGTGCCAGCAGTAATGCCGGGACTTCTAATGAGCAGTTCTTC. V gene TRBV25-1 combines with J gene TRBJ2-1; TRBD2 might be the D (6 bases). Trimming cost V 5 bases and J 7 bases, with 15 bases left between them. The CDR3 runs to 14 residues. Germline values: CDR1 MGHDK, CDR2 SYGVNS.

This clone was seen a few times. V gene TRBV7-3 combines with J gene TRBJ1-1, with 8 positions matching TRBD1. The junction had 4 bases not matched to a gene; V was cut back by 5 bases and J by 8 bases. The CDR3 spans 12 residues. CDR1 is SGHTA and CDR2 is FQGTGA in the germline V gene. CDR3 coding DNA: TGTGCCAGCAGCCTCGGACAGGGAGAAGCTTTCTTT. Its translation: CASSLGQGEAFF. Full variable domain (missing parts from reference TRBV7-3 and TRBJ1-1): GAGVSQTPSNKVTEKGKYVELRCDPISGHTALYWYRQSLGQGPEFLIYFQGTGAADDSGLPNDRFFAVRPEGSVSTLKIQRTERGDSAVYLCASSLGQGEAFFGQGTRLTVV.

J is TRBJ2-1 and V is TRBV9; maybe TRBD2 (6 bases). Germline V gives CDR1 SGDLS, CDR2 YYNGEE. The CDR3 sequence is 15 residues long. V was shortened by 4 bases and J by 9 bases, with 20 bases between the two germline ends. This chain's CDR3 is CASSPSPAGGGEQFF. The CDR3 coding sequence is TGTGCCAGCAGCCCATCCCCCGCCGGGGGTGGTGAGCAGTTCTTC.

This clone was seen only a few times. The CDR3 spells CSAGQGGNYGYTF. CDR3 DNA sequence: TGCAGCGCAGGGCAGGGGGGAAACTATGGCTACACCTTC. The genes are TRBV29-1 and TRBJ1-2, with 7 bases aligning to TRBD1. Trimming cost V 7 bases and J 2 bases; bases outside gene matches: 7. Germline V gives CDR1 SQVTM, CDR2 ANQGSEA. This CDR3 has 13 residues.

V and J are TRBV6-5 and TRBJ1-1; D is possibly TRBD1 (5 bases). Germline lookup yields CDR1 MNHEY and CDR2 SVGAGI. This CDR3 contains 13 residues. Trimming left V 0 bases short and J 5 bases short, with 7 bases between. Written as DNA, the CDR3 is TGTGCCAGCAGTTACTCCAGGGCTACTGAAGCTTTCTTT. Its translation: CASSYSRATEAFF.

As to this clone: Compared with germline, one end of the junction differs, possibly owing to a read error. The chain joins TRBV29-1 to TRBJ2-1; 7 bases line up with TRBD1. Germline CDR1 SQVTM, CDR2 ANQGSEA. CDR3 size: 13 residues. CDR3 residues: CSAEATTGNEQLF. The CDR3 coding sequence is TGCAGCGCCGAAGCCACGACAGGGAATGAGCAGCTCTTC.

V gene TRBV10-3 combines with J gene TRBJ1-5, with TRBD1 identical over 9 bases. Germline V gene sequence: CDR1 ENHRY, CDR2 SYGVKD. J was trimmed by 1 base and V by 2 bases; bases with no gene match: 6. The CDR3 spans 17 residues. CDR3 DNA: TGTGCCATCAGTGAGGGGACAGGGCTTCGGAGCAATCAGCCCCAGCATTTT. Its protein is CAISEGTGLRSNQPQHF.

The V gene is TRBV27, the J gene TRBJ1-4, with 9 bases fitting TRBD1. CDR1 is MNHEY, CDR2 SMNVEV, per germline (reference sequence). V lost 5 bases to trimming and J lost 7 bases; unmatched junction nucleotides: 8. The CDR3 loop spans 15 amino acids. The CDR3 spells CASSPGTGTIEKLFF. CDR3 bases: TGTGCCAGCAGTCCCGGGACAGGGACAATTGAAAAACTGTTTTTT.

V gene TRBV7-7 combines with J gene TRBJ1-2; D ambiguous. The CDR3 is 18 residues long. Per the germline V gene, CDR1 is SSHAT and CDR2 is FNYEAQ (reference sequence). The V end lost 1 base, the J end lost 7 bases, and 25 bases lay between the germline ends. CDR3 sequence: CASSLGRSGHGLGCGYTF. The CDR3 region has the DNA TGTGCCAGCAGCTTAGGAAGGTCAGGCCACGGCTTAGGCTGTGGCTACACCTTC. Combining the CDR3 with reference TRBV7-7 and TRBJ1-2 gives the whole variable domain GAGVSQSPRYKVTKRGQDVTLRCDPISSHATLYWYQQALGQGPEFLTYFNYEAQPDKSGLPSDRFSAERPEGSISTLTIQRTEQRDSAMYRCASSLGRSGHGLGCGYTFGSGTRLTVV.

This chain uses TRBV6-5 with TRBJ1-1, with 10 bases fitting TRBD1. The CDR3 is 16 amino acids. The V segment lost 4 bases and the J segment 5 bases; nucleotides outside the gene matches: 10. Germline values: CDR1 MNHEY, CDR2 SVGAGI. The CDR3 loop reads CASSSQTGGWGTEAFF. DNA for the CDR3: TGTGCCAGCAGTTCACAGACAGGGGGCTGGGGTACTGAAGCTTTCTTT.

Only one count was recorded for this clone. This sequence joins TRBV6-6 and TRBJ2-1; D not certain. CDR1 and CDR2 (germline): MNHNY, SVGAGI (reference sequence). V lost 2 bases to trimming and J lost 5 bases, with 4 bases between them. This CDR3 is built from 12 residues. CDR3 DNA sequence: TGTGCCAGCAGTTACCAGGACAATGAGCAGTTCTTC. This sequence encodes CASSYQDNEQFF.

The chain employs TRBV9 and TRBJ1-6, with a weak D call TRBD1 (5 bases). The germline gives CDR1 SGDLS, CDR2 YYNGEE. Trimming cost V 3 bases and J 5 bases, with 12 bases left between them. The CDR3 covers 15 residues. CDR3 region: CASSGQTVNNSPLHF. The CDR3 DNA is TGTGCCAGCAGCGGACAGACAGTGAATAATTCACCCCTCCACTTT. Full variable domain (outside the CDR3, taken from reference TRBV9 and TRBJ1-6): DSGVTQTPKHLITATGQRVTLRCSPRSGDLSVYWYQQSLDQGLQFLIQYYNGEERAKGNILERFSAQQFPDLHSELNLSSLELGDSALYFCASSGQTVNNSPLHFGNGTRLTVT.

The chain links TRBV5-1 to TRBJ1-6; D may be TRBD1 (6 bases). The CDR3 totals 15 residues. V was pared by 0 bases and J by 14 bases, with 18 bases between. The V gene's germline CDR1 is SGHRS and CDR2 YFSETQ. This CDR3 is CASSLGTASGRALHF. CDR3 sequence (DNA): TGCGCCAGCAGCTTGGGGACAGCATCCGGGCGGGCCCTCCACTTT.

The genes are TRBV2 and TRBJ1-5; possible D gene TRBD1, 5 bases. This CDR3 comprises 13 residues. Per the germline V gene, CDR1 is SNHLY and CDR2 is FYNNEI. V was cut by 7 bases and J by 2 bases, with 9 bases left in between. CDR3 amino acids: CASKGVGNQPQHF. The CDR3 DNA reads TGTGCCAGCAAAGGGGTAGGCAATCAGCCCCAGCATTTT.

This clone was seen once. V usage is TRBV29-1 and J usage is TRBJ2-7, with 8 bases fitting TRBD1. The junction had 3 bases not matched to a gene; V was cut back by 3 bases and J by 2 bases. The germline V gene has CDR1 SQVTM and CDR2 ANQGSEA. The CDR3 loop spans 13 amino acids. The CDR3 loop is CSVEGTGTYEQYF. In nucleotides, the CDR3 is TGCAGCGTTGAGGGGACAGGAACCTACGAGCAGTACTTC.

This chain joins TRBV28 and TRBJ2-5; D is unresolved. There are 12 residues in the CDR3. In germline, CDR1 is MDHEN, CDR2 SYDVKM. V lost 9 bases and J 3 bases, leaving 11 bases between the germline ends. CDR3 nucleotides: TGTGCCAGTCAAGTGGGCGAAGAGACCCAGTACTTC. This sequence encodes CASQVGEETQYF.

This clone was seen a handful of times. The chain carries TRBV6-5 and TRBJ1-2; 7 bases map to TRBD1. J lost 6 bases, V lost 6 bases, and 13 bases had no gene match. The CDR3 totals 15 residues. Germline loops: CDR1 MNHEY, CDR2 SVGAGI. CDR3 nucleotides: TGTGCCAGCAGCCCAGGACAGGTGCGAGGAAATGGCTACACCTTC. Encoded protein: CASSPGQVRGNGYTF.

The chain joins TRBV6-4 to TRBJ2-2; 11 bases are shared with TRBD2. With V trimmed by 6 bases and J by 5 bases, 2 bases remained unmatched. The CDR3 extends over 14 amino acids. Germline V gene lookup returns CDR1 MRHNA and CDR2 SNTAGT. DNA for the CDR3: TGTGCCAGCAGGAGACTAGCGGGGACCGGGGAGCTGTTTTTT. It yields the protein CASRRLAGTGELFF.

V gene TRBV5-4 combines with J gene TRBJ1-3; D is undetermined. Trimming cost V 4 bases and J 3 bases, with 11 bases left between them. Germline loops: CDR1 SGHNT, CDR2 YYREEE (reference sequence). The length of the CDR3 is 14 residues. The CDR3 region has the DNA TGTGCCAGCAGCCTAGATGCGAGTGGAAACACCATATATTTT. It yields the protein CASSLDASGNTIYF.

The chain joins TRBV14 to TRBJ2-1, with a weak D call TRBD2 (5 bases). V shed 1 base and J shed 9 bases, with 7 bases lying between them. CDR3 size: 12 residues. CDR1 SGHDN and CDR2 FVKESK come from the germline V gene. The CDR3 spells CASSQGGIEQFF. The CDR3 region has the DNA TGTGCCAGCAGCCAAGGAGGGATTGAGCAGTTCTTC.

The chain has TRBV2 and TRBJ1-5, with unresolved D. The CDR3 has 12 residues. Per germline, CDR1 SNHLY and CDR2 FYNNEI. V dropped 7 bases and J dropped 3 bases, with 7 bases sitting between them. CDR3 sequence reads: CASTVANQPQHF. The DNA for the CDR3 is TGTGCCAGCACCGTGGCCAATCAGCCCCAGCATTTT.

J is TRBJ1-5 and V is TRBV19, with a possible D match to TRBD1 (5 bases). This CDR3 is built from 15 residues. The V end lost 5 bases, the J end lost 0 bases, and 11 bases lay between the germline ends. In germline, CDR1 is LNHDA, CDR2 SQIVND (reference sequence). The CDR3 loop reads CASSVQASSNQPQHF. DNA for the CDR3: TGTGCCAGTAGTGTACAGGCGTCTAGCAATCAGCCCCAGCATTTT.